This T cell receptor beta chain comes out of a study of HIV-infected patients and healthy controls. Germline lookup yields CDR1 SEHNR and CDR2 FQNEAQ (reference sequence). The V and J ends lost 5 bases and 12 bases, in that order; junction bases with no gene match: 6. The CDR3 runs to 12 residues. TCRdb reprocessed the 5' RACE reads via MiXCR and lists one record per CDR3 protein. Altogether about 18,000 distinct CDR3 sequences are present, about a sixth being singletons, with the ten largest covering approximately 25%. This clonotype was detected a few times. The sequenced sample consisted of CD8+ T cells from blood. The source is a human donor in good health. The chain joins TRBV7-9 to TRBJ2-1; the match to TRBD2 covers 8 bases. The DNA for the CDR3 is TGTGCCAGCAGCGATACTAGCGGCAGGCAGTTCTTC. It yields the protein CASSDTSGRQFF.